This TCR beta chain was retrieved from a study of blood T cell repertoires in COVID-19. Original handling: Amplification of reference gene primers was used by the study to estimate nucleated cell counts. Generated by immunoSEQ multiplex PCR, the TCRdb table keeps only in-frame clones and is missing some. D and trimming were read from the DNA, whereas the V and J calls and clone size are those reported in that table. In the table there are some 100,000 clones, around 80% of which are singletons. CDR1 and CDR2 from the germline V gene are SGDLS and YYNGEE. The CDR3 is 13 amino acids. The germline V and J ends were trimmed by 4 bases and 8 bases, with 15 bases remaining between them.

This TCR came from a man between 50 and 59 years old with active or convalescent COVID-19. Sequencing was carried out using peripheral blood. The V and J genes are TRBV9 and TRBJ1-2; D is uncertain. The CDR3 here is CASSLPTTGGYTF. Here the CDR3 DNA reads TGTGCCAGCAGCCTACCGACAACGGGAGGCTACACCTTC.